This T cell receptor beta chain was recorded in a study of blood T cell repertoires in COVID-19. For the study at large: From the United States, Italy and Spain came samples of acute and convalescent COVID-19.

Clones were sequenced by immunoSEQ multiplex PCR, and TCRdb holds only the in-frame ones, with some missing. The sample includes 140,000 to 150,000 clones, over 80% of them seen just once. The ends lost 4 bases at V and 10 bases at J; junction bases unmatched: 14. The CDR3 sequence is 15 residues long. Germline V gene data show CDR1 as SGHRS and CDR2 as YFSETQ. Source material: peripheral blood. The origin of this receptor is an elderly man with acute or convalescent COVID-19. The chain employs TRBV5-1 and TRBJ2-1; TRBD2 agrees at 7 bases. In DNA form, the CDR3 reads TGCGCCAGCAGCCCGGTTTCTTGGGGGGGAAGAGAGCAGTTCTTC. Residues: CASSPVSWGGREQFF.